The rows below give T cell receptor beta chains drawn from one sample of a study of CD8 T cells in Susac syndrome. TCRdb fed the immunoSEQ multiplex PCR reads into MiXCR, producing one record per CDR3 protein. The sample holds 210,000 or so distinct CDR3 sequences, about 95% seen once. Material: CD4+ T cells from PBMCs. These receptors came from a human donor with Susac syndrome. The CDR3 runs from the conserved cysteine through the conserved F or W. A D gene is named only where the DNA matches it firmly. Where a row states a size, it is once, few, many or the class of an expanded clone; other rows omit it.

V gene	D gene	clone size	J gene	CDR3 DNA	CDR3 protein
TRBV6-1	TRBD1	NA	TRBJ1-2	TGTGCCAGCAGTGAGTTGCAGGGGGCCTATGGCTACACCTTC	CASSELQGAYGYTF
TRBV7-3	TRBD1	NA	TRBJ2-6	TGTGCCAGCAGTCCAGACAGGGAATATCGGAGTGGGGCCAACGTCCTGACTTTC	CASSPDREYRSGANVLTF
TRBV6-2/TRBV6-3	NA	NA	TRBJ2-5	TGTGCCAGCAGTTACTCGCTAGGCAACCAGTACTTC	CASSYSLGNQYF
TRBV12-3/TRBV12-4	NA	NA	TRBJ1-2	TGTGCCAGCAGTCCGCCGACACAAGGTTATGGCTACACCTTC	CASSPPTQGYGYTF
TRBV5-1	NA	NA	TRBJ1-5	TGCGCCAGCAGGCCTGAGAGCAGGGGCAATCAGCCCCAGCATTTT	CASRPESRGNQPQHF
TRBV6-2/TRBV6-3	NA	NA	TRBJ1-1	TGTGCCAGCAGTTACAATCCGGGGGGGGTGGACACTGAAGCTTTCTTT	CASSYNPGGVDTEAFF
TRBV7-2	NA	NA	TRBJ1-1	TGTGCCAGCAGCTTCGACGTGAACACTGAAGCTTTCTTT	CASSFDVNTEAFF
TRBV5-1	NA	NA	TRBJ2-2	TGCGCCAGCAGCGCGGCGGTTTCGCCGAACACCGGGGAGCTGTTTTTT	CASSAAVSPNTGELFF
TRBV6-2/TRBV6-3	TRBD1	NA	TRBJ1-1	TGTGCCAGCTACCTGAATCCCGGGACAGACGCCACTGAAGCTTTCTTT	CASYLNPGTDATEAFF
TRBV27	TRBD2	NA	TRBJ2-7	TGTGCCAGCAGTCGTATCGGGGGGATAACCTACGAGCAGTACTTC	CASSRIGGITYEQYF
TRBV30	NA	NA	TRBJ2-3	TGTGCCTGGAGTGTACGACACGGGGGAGGCACAGATACGCAGTATTTT	CAWSVRHGGGTDTQYF
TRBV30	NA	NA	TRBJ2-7	TGTGCCTGGACCAACGGGGGAATCACCCAGCAGTACTTC	CAWTNGGITQQYF
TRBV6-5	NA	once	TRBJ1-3	TGTGCCAGCAGTTATAGTCAGGGTACTGGAAACACCATATATTTT	CASSYSQGTGNTIYF
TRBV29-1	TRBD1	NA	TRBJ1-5	TGCAGCGTTCGGACAGGGGGCGTCAATCAGCCCCAGCATTTT	CSVRTGGVNQPQHF
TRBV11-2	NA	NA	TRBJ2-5	TGTGCCAGCAGCTTAGATGGTCAACTTCAAGAGACCCAGTACTTC	CASSLDGQLQETQYF
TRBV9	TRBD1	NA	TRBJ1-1	TGTGCCAGCAGCGTAGGGGACAGGGGCGAGACTGAAGCTTTCTTT	CASSVGDRGETEAFF
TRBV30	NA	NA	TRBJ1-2	TGTGCCTGGAGTGTAAATTACAGGGAGGGAAGCTACACCTTC	CAWSVNYREGSYTF
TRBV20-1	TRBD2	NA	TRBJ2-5	TGCAGTGCTAGAGGGACCGGGAGGGAGACCCAGTACTTC	CSARGTGRETQYF
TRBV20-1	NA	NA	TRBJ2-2	TGCAGTGCGACCGGCAGAGCGAACACCGGGGAGCTGTTTTTT	CSATGRANTGELFF
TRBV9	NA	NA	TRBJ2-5	TGTGCCAGCAGCCCCGTATTTGGCAGCCAAGAGACCCAGTACTTC	CASSPVFGSQETQYF
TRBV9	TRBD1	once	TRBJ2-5	TGTGCCAGCAGCGGGACAGGTTTTCAAGAGACCCAGTACTTC	CASSGTGFQETQYF
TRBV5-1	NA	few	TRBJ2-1	TGCGCCAGCAGCTTGGCCGGGGGAGCCTACAATGAGCAGTTCTTC	CASSLAGGAYNEQFF
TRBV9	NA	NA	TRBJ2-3	TGTGCCAGCAGCGTAGGGGTGGGGACAGATACGCAGTATTTT	CASSVGVGTDTQYF
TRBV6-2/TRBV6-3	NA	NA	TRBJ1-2	TGTGCCAGCAGTCGGGGGACGGCGACTTATGGCTACACCTTC	CASSRGTATYGYTF
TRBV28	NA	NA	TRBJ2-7	TGTGCCAGCAGTCCGCCAGGGGTCCTCGAGCAGTACTTC	CASSPPGVLEQYF
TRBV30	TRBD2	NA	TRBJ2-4	TGTGCCTGGACCGGGCGGGGGGCCACTCGAATCTACTTC	CAWTGRGATRIYF
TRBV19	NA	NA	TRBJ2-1	TGTGCCAGTAGTGGACGGGGACTGGACCAAAATGAGCAGTTCTTC	CASSGRGLDQNEQFF
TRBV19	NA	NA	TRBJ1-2	TGTGCCAGTAGCCGGGACGGAGTCTATGGCTACACCTTC	CASSRDGVYGYTF
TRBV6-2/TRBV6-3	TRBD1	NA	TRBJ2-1	TGTGCCAGCAGTTACGGGACAGGGGTTTTCAATGAGCAGTTCTTC	CASSYGTGVFNEQFF
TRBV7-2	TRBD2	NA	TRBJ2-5	TGTGCCAGCAGCTCCGGGGGACTAGCGGGGGAAAAGACCCAGTACTTC	CASSSGGLAGEKTQYF
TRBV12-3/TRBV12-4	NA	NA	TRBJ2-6	TGTGCCAGCAGCTTATCCCTAGGTGCTGGGGCCAACGTCCTGACTTTC	CASSLSLGAGANVLTF
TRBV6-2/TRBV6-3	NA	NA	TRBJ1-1	TGTGCCAGCAGTTACTCCGGAGGGGGACAGAACACTGAAGCTTTCTTT	CASSYSGGGQNTEAFF
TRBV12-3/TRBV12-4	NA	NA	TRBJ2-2	TGTGCCAGCAGTTCGGTAGGACCTCGACACGGGGAGCTGTTTTTT	CASSSVGPRHGELFF
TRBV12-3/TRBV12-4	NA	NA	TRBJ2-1	TGTGCCAGCAGCCCCAATCGGGCCCGGCACAATGAGCAGTTCTTC	CASSPNRARHNEQFF
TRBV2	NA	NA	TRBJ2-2	TGTGCCAGCACAGCTAACAGTAACACCGGGGAGCTGTTTTTT	CASTANSNTGELFF
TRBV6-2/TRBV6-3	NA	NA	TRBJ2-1	TGTGCCAGCAGTTACGGAAGCGGGCGCTACAATGAGCAGTTCTTC	CASSYGSGRYNEQFF
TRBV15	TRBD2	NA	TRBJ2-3	TGTGCCACCAGCAGAGTATGGGGAGGGGAACACGTAGGAGATACGCAGTATTTT	CATSRVWGGEHVGDTQYF
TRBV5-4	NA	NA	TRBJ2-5	TGTGCCAGCAGCTCCCCGGACACCCCAGAGACCCAGTACTTC	CASSSPDTPETQYF
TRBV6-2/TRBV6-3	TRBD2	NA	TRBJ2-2	TGTGCCATTGAGCGGGGCCTAGAAACACGTTCCACCGGGGAGCTGTTTTTT	CAIERGLETRSTGELFF
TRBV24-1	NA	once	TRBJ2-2	TGTGCCACCAGTGACTATGGACGATCGAACACCGGGGAGCTGTTTTTT	CATSDYGRSNTGELFF
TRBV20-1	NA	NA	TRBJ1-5	TGCAGTGCTAGAGATCCAGGGAGCAATCAGCCCCAGCATTTT	CSARDPGSNQPQHF